This T cell receptor (beta chain) was sequenced in a study of vaccination and CD4 T cells after COVID-19. Study results and caveats: Spike mono-reactivity was the property of 304 of 307 vaccine-specific clones in convalescent patients.

About this clonotype: Its cognate antigen is unknown.

The treatment denotes: roughly 10-day PBMC culture with coronavirus spike peptide pools or control peptides (ViraFEST assay). Germline lookup yields CDR1 DFQATT and CDR2 SNEGSKA (reference sequence). V shed 4 bases, J shed 7 bases, and the junction held 4 bases outside the gene matches. There are 13 residues in the CDR3. Cultured CD4+ T-cell DNA underwent Oncomine TCR Beta short-read sequencing. TCRdb analysed the PCR reads with MiXCR anew, one entry per CDR3 protein. Found here are about 11,000 distinct CDR3 sequences, over 65% of them singletons; the top ten hold about 12%. The chain couples TRBV20-1 to TRBJ2-1; TRBD2 aligns across 10 bases. The TCR sequence derives from a human donor who had recovered from COVID-19. Input material: CD4+ T cells from blood, cultured in vitro. CDR3: CSAMASGSNEQFF. Written as DNA, the CDR3 is TGCAGTGCTATGGCTAGCGGGAGTAATGAGCAGTTCTTC.